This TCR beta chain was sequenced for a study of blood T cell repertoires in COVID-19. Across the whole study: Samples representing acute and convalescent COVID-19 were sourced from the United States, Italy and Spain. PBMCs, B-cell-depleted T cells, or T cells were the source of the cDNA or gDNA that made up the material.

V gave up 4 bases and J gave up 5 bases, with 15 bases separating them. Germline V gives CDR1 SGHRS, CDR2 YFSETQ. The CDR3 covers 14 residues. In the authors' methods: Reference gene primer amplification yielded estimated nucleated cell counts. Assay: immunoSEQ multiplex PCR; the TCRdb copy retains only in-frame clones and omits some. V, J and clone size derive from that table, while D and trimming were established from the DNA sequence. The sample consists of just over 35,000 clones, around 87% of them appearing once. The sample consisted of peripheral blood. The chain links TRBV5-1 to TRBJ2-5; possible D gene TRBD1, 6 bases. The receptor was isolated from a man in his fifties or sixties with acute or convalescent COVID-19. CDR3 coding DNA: TGCGCCAGCAGCCTCACAGGGTCCGCCGAGACCCAGTACTTC. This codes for CASSLTGSAETQYF.